This T cell receptor (beta chain) is from a study of graft-versus-host responses after intestinal transplantation. Across the study: Recipients were all induced with anti-thymocyte globulin, then given tacrolimus and steroids for around 3 years. Findings of the study overall: Subjects displaying graft-donor T cell macrochimerism possessed elevated graft-versus-host to host-versus-graft clonal ratios inside allografts.

The CDR3 runs to 16 residues. V lost 10 bases to trimming and J lost 4 bases, with 26 bases between them. Germline V gene sequence: CDR1 SGHAT, CDR2 FQNNGV. Clones were read by immunoSEQ multiplex PCR, and TCRdb kept only the in-frame ones, dropping some. The sample shows about 40,000 clones, roughly nine tenths of them seen only once. As regards this clone: Its antigen remains unidentified.

The chain uses TRBV11-2 and TRBJ2-7, with D perhaps TRBD1 (5 bases). The source was PBMCs, collected 300 to 330 days after intestinal transplant. This TCR came from a human patient who received an intestinal transplant, so some T cells may come from the graft donor. The chain's CDR3 is CAINALSGHPPYEQYF. Written as DNA, the CDR3 is TGTGCCATCAATGCCCTGTCCGGACATCCCCCTTACGAGCAGTACTTC. The full variable domain, its missing parts supplied by reference TRBV11-2 and TRBJ2-7, is EAGVAQSPRYKIIEKRQSVAFWCNPISGHATLYWYQQILGQGPKLLIQFQNNGVVDDSQLPKDRFSAERLKGVDSTLKIQPAKLEDSAVYLCAINALSGHPPYEQYFGPGTRLTVT.